This T cell receptor beta chain was observed in a study of cytomegalovirus exposure and HLA in healthy donors. About the study: From donors who were HLA-typed, an early data release held 65 million to 85 million unique TCRs.

With 60 Vbeta and 13 Jbeta primers, the PCR was carried out. Data came from immunoSEQ multiplex PCR; TCRdb stores just in-frame clones and leaves some out. The sample lists roughly 110,000 clones, around 80% occurring once. Study results and limitations: A likely sequencing artifact accounted for one observed cluster of highly shared sequence variants. Most TCR beta V segments were productive about 90% or about 30% of the time in an earlier analysis.

Details on this clone: Antigen: not known.

The V and J ends lost 0 bases and 1 base respectively, with 9 bases between them. The CDR3 is 15 residues long. The germline CDR1 and CDR2 sequences are MNHEY and SVGAGI. This chain links TRBV6-5 with TRBJ1-1; D possibly corresponds to TRBD1 (5 bases). Sequenced material: PBMCs. This clonotype was sampled from a man under 40 in good health and CMV-seropositive. The chain's CDR3 is CASSYSMGGNTEAFF. The CDR3 region has the DNA TGTGCCAGCAGTTACTCGATGGGGGGGAACACTGAAGCTTTCTTT.